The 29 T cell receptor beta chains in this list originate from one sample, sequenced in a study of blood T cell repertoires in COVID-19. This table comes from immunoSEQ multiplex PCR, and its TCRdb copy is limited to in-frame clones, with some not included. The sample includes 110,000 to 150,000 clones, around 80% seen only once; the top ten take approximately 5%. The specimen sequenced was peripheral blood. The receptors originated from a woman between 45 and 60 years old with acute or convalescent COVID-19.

CDR3 DNA: TGTGCCAGCAGCCCAGACGAGTGGACAGGGCCCTATAATTCACCCCTCCACTTT. It translates to CASSPDEWTGPYNSPLHF. The chain uses TRBV5-8 and TRBJ1-6; 8 bases align to TRBD1. J lost 2 bases, V lost 4 bases, and 11 bases had no gene match. The CDR3 length is 18 residues. Germline V gene data show CDR1 as SGHTS and CDR2 as YDEGEE. The full variable domain, rest sourced from reference TRBV5-8 and TRBJ1-6, is EAGVTQSPTHLIKTRGQQATLRCSPISGHTSVYWYQQALGLGLQFLLWYDEGEERNRGNFPPRFSGRQFPNYSSELNVNALELEDSALYLCASSPDEWTGPYNSPLHFGNGTRLTVT.

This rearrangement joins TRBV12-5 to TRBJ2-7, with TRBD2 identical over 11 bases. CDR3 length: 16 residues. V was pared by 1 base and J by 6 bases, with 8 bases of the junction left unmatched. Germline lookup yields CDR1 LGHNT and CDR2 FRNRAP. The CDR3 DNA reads TGTGCTAGTGGTTTGGCTAGCGGGGGGAGTACTCCCGAGCAGTACTTC. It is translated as CASGLASGGSTPEQYF.

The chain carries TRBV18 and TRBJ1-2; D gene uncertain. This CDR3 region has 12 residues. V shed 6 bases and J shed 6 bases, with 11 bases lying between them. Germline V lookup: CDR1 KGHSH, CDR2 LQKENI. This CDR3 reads CASSRGGDGYTF. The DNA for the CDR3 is TGTGCCAGCTCTCGGGGTGGGGATGGCTACACCTTC. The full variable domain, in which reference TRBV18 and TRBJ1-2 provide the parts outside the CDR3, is NAGVMQNPRHLVRRRGQEARLRCSPMKGHSHVYWYRQLPEEGLKFMVYLQKENIIDESGMPKERFSAEFPKEGPSILRIQQVVRGDSAAYFCASSRGGDGYTFGSGTRLTVV.

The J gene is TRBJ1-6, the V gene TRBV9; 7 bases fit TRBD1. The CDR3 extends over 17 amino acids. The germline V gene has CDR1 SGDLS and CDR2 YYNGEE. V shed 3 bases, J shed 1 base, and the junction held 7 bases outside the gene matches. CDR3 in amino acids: CASSAQGKESYNSPLHF. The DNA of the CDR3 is TGTGCCAGCAGCGCACAGGGGAAGGAATCCTATAATTCACCCCTCCACTTT. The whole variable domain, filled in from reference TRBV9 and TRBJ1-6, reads DSGVTQTPKHLITATGQRVTLRCSPRSGDLSVYWYQQSLDQGLQFLIQYYNGEERAKGNILERFSAQQFPDLHSELNLSSLELGDSALYFCASSAQGKESYNSPLHFGNGTRLTVT.

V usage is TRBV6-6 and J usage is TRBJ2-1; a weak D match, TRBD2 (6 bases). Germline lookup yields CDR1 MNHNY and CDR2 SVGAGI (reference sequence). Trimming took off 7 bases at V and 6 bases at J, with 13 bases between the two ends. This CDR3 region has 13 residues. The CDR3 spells CASTPAGRNEQFF. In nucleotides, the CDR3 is TGTGCCAGCACCCCAGCGGGCCGCAATGAGCAGTTCTTC.

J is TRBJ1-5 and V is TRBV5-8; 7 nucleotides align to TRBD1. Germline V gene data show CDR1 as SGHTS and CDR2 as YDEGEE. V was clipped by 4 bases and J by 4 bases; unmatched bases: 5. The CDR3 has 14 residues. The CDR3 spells CASSRAGGNQPQHF. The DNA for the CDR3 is TGTGCCAGCAGCCGGGCAGGGGGGAATCAGCCCCAGCATTTT.

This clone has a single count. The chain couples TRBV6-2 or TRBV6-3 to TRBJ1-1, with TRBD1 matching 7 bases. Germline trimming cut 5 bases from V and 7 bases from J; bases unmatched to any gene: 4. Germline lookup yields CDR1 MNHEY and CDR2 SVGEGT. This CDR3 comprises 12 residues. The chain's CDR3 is CASSTTGVEAFF. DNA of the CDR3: TGTGCCAGCAGTACCACAGGGGTTGAAGCTTTCTTT.

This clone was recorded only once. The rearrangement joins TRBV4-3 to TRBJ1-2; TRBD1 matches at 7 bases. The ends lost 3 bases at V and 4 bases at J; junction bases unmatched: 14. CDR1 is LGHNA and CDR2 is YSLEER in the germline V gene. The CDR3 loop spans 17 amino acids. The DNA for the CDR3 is TGCGCCAGCAGCCAGTCTACGGGGACAGCCCTGGGCTATGGCTACACCTTC. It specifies CASSQSTGTALGYGYTF.

The CDR3 protein is CASSPSGHLNTEAFF. Written as DNA, the CDR3 is TGTGCCAGCAGCCCCTCGGGACACCTTAACACTGAAGCTTTCTTT. The V and J genes are TRBV7-9 and TRBJ1-1; TRBD1 is a possible D gene (6 bases). CDR3 size: 15 residues. Trimming took 5 bases from V and 2 from J, leaving 15 bases between them. Germline V gene data show CDR1 as SEHNR and CDR2 as FQNEAQ (reference sequence). The entire variable domain, with the rest obtained from reference TRBV7-9 and TRBJ1-1, is as follows: DTGVSQNPRHKITKRGQNVTFRCDPISEHNRLYWYRQTLGQGPEFLTYFQNEAQLEKSRLLSDRFSAERPKGSFSTLEIQRTEQGDSAMYLCASSPSGHLNTEAFFGQGTRLTVV.

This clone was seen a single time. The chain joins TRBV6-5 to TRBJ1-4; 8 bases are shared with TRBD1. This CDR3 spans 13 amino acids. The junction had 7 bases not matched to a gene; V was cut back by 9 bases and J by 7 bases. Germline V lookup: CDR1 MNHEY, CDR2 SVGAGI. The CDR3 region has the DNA TGTGCCAGGACAGGGGTATCGGGTGAAAAACTGTTTTTT. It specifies CARTGVSGEKLFF.

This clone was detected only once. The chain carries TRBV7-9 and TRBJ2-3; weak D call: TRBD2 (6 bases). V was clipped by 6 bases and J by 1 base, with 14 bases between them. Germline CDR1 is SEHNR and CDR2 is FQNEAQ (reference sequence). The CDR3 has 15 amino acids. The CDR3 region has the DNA TGTGCCAGCAGTGTCGCGGGGAAAGGCACAGATACGCAGTATTTT. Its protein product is CASSVAGKGTDTQYF.

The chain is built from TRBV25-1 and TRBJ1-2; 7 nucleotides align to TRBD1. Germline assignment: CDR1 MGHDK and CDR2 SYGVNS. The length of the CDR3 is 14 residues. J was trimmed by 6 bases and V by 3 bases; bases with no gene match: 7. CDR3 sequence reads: CASSDSDRLDGYTF. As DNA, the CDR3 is TGTGCCAGCAGTGACTCGGACAGGCTTGATGGCTACACCTTC.

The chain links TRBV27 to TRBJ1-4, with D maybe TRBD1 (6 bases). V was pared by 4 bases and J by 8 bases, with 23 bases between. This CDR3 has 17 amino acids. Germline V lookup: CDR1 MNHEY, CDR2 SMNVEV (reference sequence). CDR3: CASSYHNSGDGREKLFF. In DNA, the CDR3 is TGTGCCAGCAGTTACCACAATTCAGGGGATGGACGGGAAAAACTGTTTTTT.

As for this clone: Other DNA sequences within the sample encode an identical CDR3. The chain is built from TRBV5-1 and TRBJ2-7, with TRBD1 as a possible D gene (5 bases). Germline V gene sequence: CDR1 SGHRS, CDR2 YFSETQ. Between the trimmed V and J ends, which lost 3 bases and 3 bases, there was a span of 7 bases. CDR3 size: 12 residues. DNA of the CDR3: TGCGCCAGCAGCTCCGACAGCTACGAGCAGTACTTC. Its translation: CASSSDSYEQYF.

The CDR3 nucleotides read TGTGCCAGCAGCCCAGGGACTACCATAGATACGCAGTATTTT. Translated, it gives CASSPGTTIDTQYF. The V and J genes are TRBV7-3 and TRBJ2-3; 7 nucleotides match TRBD2. CDR3 length: 14 amino acids. V trimming: 5 bases; J trimming: 5 bases; junction bases outside the gene matches: 7. Germline-derived CDR1 and CDR2 are SGHTA and FQGTGA.

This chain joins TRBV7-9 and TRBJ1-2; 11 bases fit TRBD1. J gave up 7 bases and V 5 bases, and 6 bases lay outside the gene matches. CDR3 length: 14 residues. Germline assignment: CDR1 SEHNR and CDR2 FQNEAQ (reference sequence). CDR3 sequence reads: CASSLPGQGGGYTF. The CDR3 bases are TGTGCCAGCAGCCTACCGGGACAGGGGGGTGGCTACACCTTC.

The CDR3: CASSFGTVYGYTF. The DNA for the CDR3 is TGTGCCAGCAGCTTTGGTACGGTCTATGGCTACACCTTC. V gene TRBV11-2 combines with J gene TRBJ1-2; D not certain. Germline V gene data show CDR1 as SGHAT and CDR2 as FQNNGV. This CDR3 region has 13 residues. Trimming left V 3 bases short and J 4 bases short, with 9 bases between.

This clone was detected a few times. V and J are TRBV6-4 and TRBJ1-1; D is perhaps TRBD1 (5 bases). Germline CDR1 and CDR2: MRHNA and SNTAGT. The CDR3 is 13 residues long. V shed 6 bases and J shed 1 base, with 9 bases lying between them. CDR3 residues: CASRRTGNTEAFF. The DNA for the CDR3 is TGTGCCAGCAGACGTACAGGGAACACTGAAGCTTTCTTT.

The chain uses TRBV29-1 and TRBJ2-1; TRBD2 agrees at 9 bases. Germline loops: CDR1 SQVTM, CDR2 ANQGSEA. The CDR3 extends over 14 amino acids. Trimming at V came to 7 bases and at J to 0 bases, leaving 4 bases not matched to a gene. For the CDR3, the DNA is TGCAGCGGGACTAGCGCGAGCTCCTACAATGAGCAGTTCTTC. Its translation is CSGTSASSYNEQFF.

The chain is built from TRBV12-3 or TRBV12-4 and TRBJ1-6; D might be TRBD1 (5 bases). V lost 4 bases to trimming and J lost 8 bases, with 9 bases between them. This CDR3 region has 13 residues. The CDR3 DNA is TGTGCCAGCAGTTCAGGGTTAGATTCACCCCTCCACTTT. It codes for CASSSGLDSPLHF.

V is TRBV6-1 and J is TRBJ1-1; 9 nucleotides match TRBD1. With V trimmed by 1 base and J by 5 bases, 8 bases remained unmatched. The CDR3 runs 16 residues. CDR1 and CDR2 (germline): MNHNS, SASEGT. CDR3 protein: CASSEGGTGLMTEAFF. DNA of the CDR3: TGTGCCAGCAGTGAAGGGGGGACAGGGTTAATGACTGAAGCTTTCTTT.

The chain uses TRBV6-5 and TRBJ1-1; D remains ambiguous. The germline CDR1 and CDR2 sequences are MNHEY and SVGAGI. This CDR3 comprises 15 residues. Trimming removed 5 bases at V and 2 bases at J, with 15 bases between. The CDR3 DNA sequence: TGTGCCAGCAGTCCGACCGGGTTACTAAACACTGAAGCTTTCTTT. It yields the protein CASSPTGLLNTEAFF.

The DNA for the CDR3 is TGTGCCATCAGTAAAGAGGGGGCAGAGACCCAGTACTTC. Its translation is CAISKEGAETQYF. The V call is TRBV10-3, the J call TRBJ2-5; 7 bases are shared with TRBD1. With 5 bases clipped from V and 4 bases from J, the junction kept 4 bases outside the gene matches. CDR3 length: 13 amino acids. The germline V gene encodes CDR1 ENHRY and CDR2 SYGVKD.

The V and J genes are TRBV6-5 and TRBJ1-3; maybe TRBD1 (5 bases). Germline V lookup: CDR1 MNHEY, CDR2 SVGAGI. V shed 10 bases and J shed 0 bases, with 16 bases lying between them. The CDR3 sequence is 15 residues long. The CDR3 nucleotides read TGTGCCACCCACGGCAGGGCGAACTCTGGAAACACCATATATTTT. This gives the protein CATHGRANSGNTIYF.

As DNA, the CDR3 is TGTGCCAGCAGCCTGAGGACTAGCGGGGGGGCGATGGGGCAGTTCTTC. Amino acids: CASSLRTSGGAMGQFF. The rearrangement uses TRBV3-1 (or the pseudogene TRBV3-2) and TRBJ2-1; 15 bases are shared with TRBD2. With 4 bases clipped from V and 12 bases from J, the junction kept 10 bases outside the gene matches. The CDR3 contains 16 residues. CDR1 and CDR2 from the germline V gene are LGHDT and YNNKEL (reference sequence).

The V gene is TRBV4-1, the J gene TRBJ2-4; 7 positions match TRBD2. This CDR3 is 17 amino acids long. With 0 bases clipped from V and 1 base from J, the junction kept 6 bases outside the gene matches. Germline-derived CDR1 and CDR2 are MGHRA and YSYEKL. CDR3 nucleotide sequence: TGCGCCAGCAGCCAAGAAGGAGCGGGGAATGCCAAAAACATTCAGTACTTC. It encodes CASSQEGAGNAKNIQYF.

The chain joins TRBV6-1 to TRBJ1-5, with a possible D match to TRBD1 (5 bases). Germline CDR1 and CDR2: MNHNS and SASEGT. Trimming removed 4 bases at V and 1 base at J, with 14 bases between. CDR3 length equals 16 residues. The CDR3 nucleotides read TGTGCCAGCAGTGGCCGGAAGGGGTCGAGCAATCAGCCCCAGCATTTT. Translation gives CASSGRKGSSNQPQHF.

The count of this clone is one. CDR3 amino acids: CASTGGPGREKLFF. The CDR3, as DNA: TGCGCCAGCACTGGGGGCCCGGGGAGAGAAAAACTGTTTTTT. The chain employs TRBV5-1 and TRBJ1-4; possible D gene TRBD1, 6 bases. Trimming cost V 6 bases and J 8 bases, with 17 bases left between them. Germline CDR1 SGHRS, CDR2 YFSETQ. The CDR3 is 14 residues long.

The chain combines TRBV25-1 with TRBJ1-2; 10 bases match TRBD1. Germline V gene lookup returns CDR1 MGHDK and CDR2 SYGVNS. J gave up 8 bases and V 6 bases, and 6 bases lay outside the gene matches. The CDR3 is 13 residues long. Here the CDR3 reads CASSRTGGWGYTF. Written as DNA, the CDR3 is TGTGCCAGCAGCCGGACAGGGGGTTGGGGCTACACCTTC.